These 23 T cell receptor beta chains were all obtained from the same sample, sequenced in a study of blood T cell repertoires in COVID-19 (dated by TCRdb to the early 2020s). Library method: the immunoSEQ multiplex PCR assay. The source is immuneACCESS, and TCRdb retained only in-frame sequences with V and J called. Part of the clones is not carried over; for the studies checked, unresolved V genes explain less than half of this, and the remainder is unexplained. Counted in this sample were 40,000 to 55,000 clones; roughly 89% of them appeared once. About 27% of the sample goes to the ten largest clones. Sample: peripheral blood. The origin of the receptors is a human donor in a cohort sampled during active COVID-19.

This clone rates as medium-sized. J is TRBJ1-2 and V is TRBV5-4; tentative D call: TRBD1 (5 bases). Trimming removed 4 bases at V and 4 bases at J, with 11 bases between. This CDR3 has 13 amino acids. The germline CDR1 and CDR2 sequences are SGHNT and YYREEE (reference sequence). The CDR3: CASSPEQVYGYTF. The DNA for the CDR3 is TGTGCCAGCAGCCCGGAACAGGTCTATGGCTACACCTTC. Based on the CDR3 plus reference TRBV5-4 and TRBJ1-2, the full variable domain is ETGVTQSPTHLIKTRGQQVTLRCSSQSGHNTVSWYQQALGQGPQFIFQYYREEENGRGNFPPRFSGLQFPNYSSELNVNALELDDSALYLCASSPEQVYGYTFGSGTRLTVV.

This clone was observed a single time. This chain links TRBV5-1 with TRBJ2-4, with 9 bases aligning to TRBD1. The CDR3 contains 14 residues. V dropped 2 bases and J dropped 9; count of bases not matched to a gene: 6. Germline lookup yields CDR1 SGHRS and CDR2 YFSETQ. The CDR3 loop is CASSFRDRDGIQYF. As DNA, the CDR3 is TGCGCCAGCAGCTTCCGGGACAGGGATGGCATTCAGTACTTC.

This chain uses TRBV5-8 with TRBJ2-5; D unclear. V shed 0 bases and J shed 5 bases, with 2 bases lying between them. Germline-derived CDR1 and CDR2 are SGHTS and YDEGEE. The CDR3 totals 11 residues. CDR3 protein: CASSLAETQYF. CDR3 in DNA: TGTGCCAGCAGCTTGGCTGAGACCCAGTACTTC.

The genes are TRBV21-1 and TRBJ2-7; the table gives TRBD2 as D, unverified against the DNA. TRBV21-1 is a documented pseudogene. The CDR3 runs 12 residues. The CDR3 here is CASSSLSEEQYV. CDR3 nucleotides: TGTGCCAGCAGCAGTCTTAGCGAAGAGCAGTACGTC.

The chain links TRBV5-1 to TRBJ1-4, with a possible D match to TRBD1 (6 bases). CDR3 size: 16 residues. Germline V gene data show CDR1 as SGHRS and CDR2 as YFSETQ. The V gene lost 4 bases and the J gene lost 7 bases, with 20 bases spanning the gap. The CDR3 loop reads CASSPREGGKGEKLFF. CDR3 in DNA: TGCGCCAGCAGCCCCCGGGAGGGGGGAAAGGGTGAAAAACTGTTTTTT.

CDR3 nucleotide sequence: TGTGCCAGCAGCAGGGACAGGGGAGATAATGAAAAACTGTTTTTT. Protein: CASSRDRGDNEKLFF. The V and J genes are TRBV6-5 and TRBJ1-4; 10 nucleotides line up with TRBD1. In germline, CDR1 is MNHEY, CDR2 SVGAGI. The length of the CDR3 is 15 residues. The V and J ends lost 6 bases and 4 bases, in that order; junction bases with no gene match: 5.

The chain carries TRBV3-1 (or the pseudogene TRBV3-2) and TRBJ1-5; D remains ambiguous. CDR1 and CDR2 from the germline V gene are LGHDT and YNNKEL (reference sequence). Trimming stripped 3 bases from V and 1 base from J, with 7 bases between. The CDR3 extends over 14 amino acids. CDR3 amino acids: CASSQGKSNQPQHF. DNA for the CDR3: TGTGCCAGCAGCCAGGGCAAAAGCAATCAGCCCCAGCATTTT.

The chain recombines TRBV24-1 with TRBJ2-5; D is possibly TRBD2 (6 bases). V gave up 5 bases and J gave up 9 bases, with 12 bases separating them. CDR1 KGHDR and CDR2 SFDVKD come from the germline V gene. The CDR3 length is 12 residues. The CDR3: CATSGAPGAQYF. CDR3 sequence (DNA): TGTGCCACCAGTGGAGCGCCGGGGGCCCAGTACTTC.

A remark on this clone: Within the sample, other DNA sequences also encode this same CDR3. This chain joins TRBV18 and TRBJ2-2; possible D gene TRBD1, 6 bases. The CDR3 length is 15 residues. V lost 1 base to trimming and J lost 2 bases, with 8 bases between them. Looked up from germline, CDR1 is KGHSH and CDR2 is LQKENI. The CDR3 coding sequence is TGTGCCAGCTCACCACAGGGGGTCAACACCGGGGAGCTGTTTTTT. Translation gives CASSPQGVNTGELFF.

V gene TRBV6-5 combines with J gene TRBJ2-3, with D uncertain. Per the germline V gene, CDR1 is MNHEY and CDR2 is SVGAGI. The CDR3 sequence is 13 residues long. V was cut by 0 bases and J by 6 bases, with 7 bases left in between. CDR3 in DNA: TGTGCCAGCAGTTACTCCGACGGGGATACGCAGTATTTT. It yields the protein CASSYSDGDTQYF.

The table lists this clone with a count of one. The genes are TRBV28 and TRBJ1-2; 7 bases map to TRBD1. V dropped 11 bases and J dropped 4; count of bases not matched to a gene: 7. This CDR3 contains 12 residues. Per germline, CDR1 MDHEN and CDR2 SYDVKM. Written as DNA, the CDR3 is TGTGCCGTTAGGACAGGTACCTATGGCTACACCTTC. Its translation: CAVRTGTYGYTF.

The gene calls are TRBV19 and TRBJ1-5, with 9 bases aligning to TRBD1. After removal of 4 bases from V and 2 bases from J, the junction contained 6 bases not matched to a gene. CDR3 length: 16 residues. CDR1 and CDR2 from the germline V gene are LNHDA and SQIVND (reference sequence). The CDR3 nucleotides read TGTGCCAGTAGTAGTACCGGGACAGGGCGCAATCAGCCCCAGCATTTT. Protein: CASSSTGTGRNQPQHF.

The chain carries TRBV9 and TRBJ2-7; D is ambiguous. The germline V gene encodes CDR1 SGDLS and CDR2 YYNGEE. This CDR3 spans 13 amino acids. Trimming removed 1 base from V and 2 bases from J, with 7 bases in between. CDR3 residues: CASSVFPAYEQYV. The CDR3 nucleotides are TGTGCCAGCAGCGTATTTCCGGCCTACGAGCAGTACGTC.

The count of this clone is one. The CDR3 nucleotides read TGCGCCAGCAGCCCTGACGGGAGGTTGAATGAGCAGTTCTTC. It codes for CASSPDGRLNEQFF. V and J are TRBV5-1 and TRBJ2-1; 7 bases fit TRBD2. CDR1 and CDR2 from the germline V gene are SGHRS and YFSETQ. This CDR3 contains 14 residues. V was clipped by 4 bases and J by 7 bases; unmatched bases: 8.

The chain uses TRBV6-5 and TRBJ2-7; 8 positions match TRBD1. Germline trimming cut 6 bases from V and 6 bases from J; bases unmatched to any gene: 10. The CDR3 has 14 residues. Germline V gene data show CDR1 as MNHEY and CDR2 as SVGAGI. CDR3 amino acids: CASRSGTGSLEQYF. CDR3 nucleotide sequence: TGTGCCAGCAGATCAGGGACAGGTTCCCTCGAGCAGTACTTC.

V usage is TRBV11-2 and J usage is TRBJ2-1; 13 positions agree with TRBD2. Germline assignment: CDR1 SGHAT and CDR2 FQNNGV. Trimming took 5 bases from V and 4 from J; bases not matched to a gene: 8. This CDR3 is built from 17 residues. CDR3 nucleotide sequence: TGTGCCAGCAGCCCCACTAGCGGGGGGGCCGGGTACAATGAGCAGTTCTTC. Residues: CASSPTSGGAGYNEQFF.

The chain employs TRBV19 and TRBJ2-1, with a weak D call TRBD2 (5 bases). V was cut by 6 bases and J by 2 bases, with 5 bases left in between. Germline CDR1 reads LNHDA; CDR2 reads SQIVND (reference sequence). The CDR3 sequence is 12 residues long. Here the CDR3 reads CASSGAYNEQFF. DNA for the CDR3: TGTGCCAGTAGCGGGGCCTACAATGAGCAGTTCTTC.

V is TRBV3-1 (or the pseudogene TRBV3-2) and J is TRBJ2-3; 10 bases agree with TRBD2. The V gene end was trimmed by 7 bases and the J gene end by 11 bases; junction bases not matched to a gene: 15. Germline lookup yields CDR1 LGHDT and CDR2 YNNKEL (reference sequence). The CDR3 is 15 amino acids. CDR3 protein: CASTLEAGGDRVQYF. The DNA for the CDR3 is TGTGCCAGCACCCTTGAAGCGGGAGGGGATCGGGTGCAGTATTTT.

The chain joins TRBV5-1 to TRBJ2-5; the D is unclear. CDR3 size: 14 residues. Trimming removed 1 base from V and 2 bases from J, with 9 bases in between. Per the germline V gene, CDR1 is SGHRS and CDR2 is YFSETQ. CDR3 nucleotide sequence: TGCGCCAGCAGCTTGAAATGGCCGCAAGAGACCCAGTACTTC. Translating gives CASSLKWPQETQYF.

This sequence joins TRBV19 and TRBJ1-1; D not resolved. Germline V gene lookup returns CDR1 LNHDA and CDR2 SQIVND (reference sequence). Trimming took off 1 base at V and 4 bases at J, with 22 bases between the two ends. The CDR3 is made up of 18 amino acids. The CDR3: CASSIGRGRLGGVTEAFF. The CDR3 nucleotides are TGTGCCAGTAGTATAGGGCGAGGCAGGCTAGGAGGTGTCACTGAAGCTTTCTTT.

V is TRBV5-5 and J is TRBJ2-3, with 7 bases that match TRBD2. Germline values: CDR1 SGHKS, CDR2 YYEKEE (reference sequence). The CDR3 covers 16 residues. Unmatched junction bases numbered 8, after V lost 0 bases and J lost 4 bases. CDR3 nucleotides: TGTGCCAGCAGCTTGGCGTGGCGGGAGAACCCAGATACGCAGTATTTT. Residues: CASSLAWRENPDTQYF.

This chain joins TRBV2 and TRBJ2-1; 11 bases agree with TRBD2. CDR3 length: 16 amino acids. CDR1 is SNHLY and CDR2 is FYNNEI in the germline V gene. Losses at the gene ends were 8 bases for V and 2 bases for J; bases not matched to a gene: 8. CDR3 region: CASRPGGLAAYNEQFF. CDR3 nucleotides: TGTGCCAGCCGCCCAGGGGGACTAGCGGCCTACAATGAGCAGTTCTTC.

The V and J genes are TRBV30 and TRBJ2-1; 10 bases are shared with TRBD2. The CDR3 is 16 residues long. Germline assignment: CDR1 GTSNPN and CDR2 SVGIG (reference sequence). The junction had 17 bases not matched to a gene; V was cut back by 8 bases and J by 7 bases. The DNA for the CDR3 is TGTGCCGGAACTGCCCCCTCTAGCGGGAGTTTGAATGAGCAGTTCTTC. As protein: CAGTAPSSGSLNEQFF. Full variable domain (remainder filled in from reference TRBV30 and TRBJ2-1): SQTIHQWPATLVQPVGSPLSLECTVEGTSNPNLYWYRQAAGRGLQLLFYSVGIGQISSEVPQNLSASRPQDRQFILSSKKLLLSDSGFYLCAGTAPSSGSLNEQFFGPGTRLTVL.